A selection of T cell receptor beta chains follows, all from one sample in a study of OX40 agonist ivuxolimab in advanced cancers. Method: immunoSEQ multiplex PCR; TCRdb's copy keeps in-frame clones and lacks some. The sample records over 80,000 clones, about 89% being singletons. This material consisted of CD4+ or CD8+ T cells sorted from blood, taken in a trial of the OX40 agonist ivuxolimab. All receptors derive from an adult with an advanced solid tumor such as melanoma, head and neck, liver or kidney cancer. Both conserved end residues are part of each CDR3. The D gene is left open where the match is weak.

V gene: TRBV7-2
D gene: TRBD1
J gene: TRBJ1-2
CDR3 DNA: TGTGCCAGCTCCCCCCGGGCAGGGGGCGCTTCGAGTGGCTACACCTTC
CDR3 protein: CASSPRAGGASSGYTF

V gene: TRBV10-3
D gene: -
J gene: TRBJ2-7
CDR3 DNA: TGTGCCATCAGTGAAAGACAGGAAGCCGAGCAGTACTTC
CDR3 protein: CAISERQEAEQYF

V gene: TRBV4-1
D gene: -
J gene: TRBJ2-1
CDR3 DNA: TGCGCCAGCAGCCAAGCTCCGTCCCAAGCTTCTGAGCAGTTCTTC
CDR3 protein: CASSQAPSQASEQFF

V gene: TRBV19
D gene: -
J gene: TRBJ2-5
CDR3 DNA: TGTGCCAGTTGTGATCCCGGGACATCTCAAGAGACCCAGTACTTC
CDR3 protein: CASCDPGTSQETQYF

V gene: TRBV6-1
D gene: -
J gene: TRBJ1-4
CDR3 DNA: TGTGCCAGCAGTGAAAGGGGGGCTACAACTAATGAAAAACTGTTTTTT
CDR3 protein: CASSERGATTNEKLFF

V gene: TRBV5-5
D gene: -
J gene: TRBJ1-2
CDR3 DNA: TGTGCCAGCAGCTTGGGGGCAGGGGCCGAATATGGCTACACCTTC
CDR3 protein: CASSLGAGAEYGYTF

V gene: TRBV27
D gene: -
J gene: TRBJ2-2
CDR3 DNA: TGTGCCAGCAGTTTATCCCGGACCCAGAACACCGGGGAGCTGTTTTTT
CDR3 protein: CASSLSRTQNTGELFF

V gene: TRBV2
D gene: -
J gene: TRBJ2-5
CDR3 DNA: TGTGCCAGCAGTGTTGGGGGCGCCGGGGAGACCCAGTACTTC
CDR3 protein: CASSVGGAGETQYF

V gene: TRBV10-3
D gene: TRBD2
J gene: TRBJ2-5
CDR3 DNA: TGTGCCATCAGTCCTCTAGCGGGAGTGCAAGAGACCCAGTACTTC
CDR3 protein: CAISPLAGVQETQYF

V gene: TRBV18
D gene: -
J gene: TRBJ2-3
CDR3 DNA: TGTGCCAGCTCCCCAGGGACTGGAACAGATACGCAGTATTTT
CDR3 protein: CASSPGTGTDTQYF